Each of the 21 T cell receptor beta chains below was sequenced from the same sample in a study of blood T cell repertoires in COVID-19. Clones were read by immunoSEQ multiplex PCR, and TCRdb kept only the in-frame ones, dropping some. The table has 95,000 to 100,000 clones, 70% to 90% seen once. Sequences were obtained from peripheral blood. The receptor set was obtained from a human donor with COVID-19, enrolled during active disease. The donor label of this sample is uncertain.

CDR3 residues: CSGQSGDGYTF. CDR3 coding DNA: TGCAGTGGACAGTCCGGGGATGGCTACACCTTC. The chain employs TRBV29-1 and TRBJ1-2; weak D call: TRBD1 (6 bases). The CDR3 sequence is 11 residues long. The germline CDR1 and CDR2 sequences are SQVTM and ANQGSEA.

This CDR3 reads CASSSAGTGNLGYTF. The CDR3 coding sequence is TGCGCCAGCAGCTCGGCCGGGACAGGGAATTTGGGCTACACCTTC. The chain recombines TRBV5-1 with TRBJ1-2; 9 positions match TRBD1. After removal of 3 bases from V and 8 bases from J, the junction contained 11 bases not matched to a gene. Germline V CDR1 and CDR2: SGHRS, YFSETQ. The CDR3 runs to 15 residues.

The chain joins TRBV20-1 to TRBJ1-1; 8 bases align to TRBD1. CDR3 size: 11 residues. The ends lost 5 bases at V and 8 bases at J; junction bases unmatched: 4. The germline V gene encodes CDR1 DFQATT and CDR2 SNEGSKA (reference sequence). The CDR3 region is CSAQTGVEAFF. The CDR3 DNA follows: TGCAGTGCTCAGACAGGGGTCGAAGCTTTCTTT.

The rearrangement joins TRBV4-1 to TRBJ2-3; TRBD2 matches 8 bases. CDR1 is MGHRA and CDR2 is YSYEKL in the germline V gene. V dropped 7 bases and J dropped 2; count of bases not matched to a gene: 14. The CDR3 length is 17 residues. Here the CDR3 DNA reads TGCGCCAGCATCAAAACTAGCGGAGGAAAGCTCACAGATACGCAGTATTTT. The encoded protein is CASIKTSGGKLTDTQYF.

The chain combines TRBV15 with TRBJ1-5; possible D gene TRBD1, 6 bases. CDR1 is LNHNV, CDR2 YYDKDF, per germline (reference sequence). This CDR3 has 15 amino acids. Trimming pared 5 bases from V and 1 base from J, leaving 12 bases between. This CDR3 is CATSFGGGSNQPQHF. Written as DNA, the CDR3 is TGTGCCACCAGCTTCGGCGGGGGCAGCAATCAGCCCCAGCATTTT.

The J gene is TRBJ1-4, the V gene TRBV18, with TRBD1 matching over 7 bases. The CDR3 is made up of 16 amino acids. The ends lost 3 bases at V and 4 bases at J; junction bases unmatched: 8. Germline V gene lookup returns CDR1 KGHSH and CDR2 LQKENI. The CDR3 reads CASSPGTGTVNEKLFF. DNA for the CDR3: TGTGCCAGCTCACCTGGAACCGGGACAGTTAATGAAAAACTGTTTTTT.

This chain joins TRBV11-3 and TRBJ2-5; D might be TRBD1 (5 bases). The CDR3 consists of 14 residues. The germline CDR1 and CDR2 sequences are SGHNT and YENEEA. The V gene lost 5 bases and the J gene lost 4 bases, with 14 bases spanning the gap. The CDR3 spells CASSPDIVGETQYF. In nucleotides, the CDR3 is TGTGCCAGCAGCCCGGACATCGTAGGAGAGACCCAGTACTTC.

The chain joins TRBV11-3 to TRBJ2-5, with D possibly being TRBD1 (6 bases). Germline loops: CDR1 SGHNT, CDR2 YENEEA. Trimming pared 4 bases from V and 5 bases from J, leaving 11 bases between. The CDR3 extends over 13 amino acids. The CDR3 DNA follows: TGTGCCAGCAGCTCTGACAGGAGGGAGACCCAGTACTTC. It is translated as CASSSDRRETQYF.

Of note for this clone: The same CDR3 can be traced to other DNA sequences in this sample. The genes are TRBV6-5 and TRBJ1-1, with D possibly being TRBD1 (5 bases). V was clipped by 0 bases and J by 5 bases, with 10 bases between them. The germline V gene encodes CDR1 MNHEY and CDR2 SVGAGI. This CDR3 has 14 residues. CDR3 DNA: TGTGCCAGCAGTTACTCGGGGGGTCGGACTGAAGCTTTCTTT. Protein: CASSYSGGRTEAFF.

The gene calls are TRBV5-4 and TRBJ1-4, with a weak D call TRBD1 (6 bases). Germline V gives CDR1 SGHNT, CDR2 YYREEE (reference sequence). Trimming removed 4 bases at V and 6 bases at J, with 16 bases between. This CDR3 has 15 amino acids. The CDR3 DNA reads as TGTGCCAGCAGCCCACAGGGTTTAGGCTATGAAAAACTGTTTTTT. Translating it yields CASSPQGLGYEKLFF.

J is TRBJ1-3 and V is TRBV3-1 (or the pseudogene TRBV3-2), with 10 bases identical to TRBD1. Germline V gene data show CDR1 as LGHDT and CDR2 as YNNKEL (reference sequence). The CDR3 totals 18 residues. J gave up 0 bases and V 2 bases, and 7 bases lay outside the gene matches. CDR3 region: CASSQYSGQGHSGNTIYF. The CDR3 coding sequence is TGTGCCAGCAGCCAATATTCGGGACAGGGGCACTCTGGAAACACCATATATTTT.

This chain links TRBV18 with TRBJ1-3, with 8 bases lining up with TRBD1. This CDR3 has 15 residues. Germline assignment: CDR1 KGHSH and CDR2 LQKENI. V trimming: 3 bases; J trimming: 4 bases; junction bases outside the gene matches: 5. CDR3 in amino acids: CASSPMDRAGNTIYF. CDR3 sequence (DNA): TGTGCCAGCTCACCGATGGACAGGGCGGGAAACACCATATATTTT.

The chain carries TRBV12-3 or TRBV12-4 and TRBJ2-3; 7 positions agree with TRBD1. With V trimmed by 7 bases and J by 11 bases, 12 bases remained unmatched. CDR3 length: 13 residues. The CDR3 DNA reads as TGTGCCAGCACCTTAGGTAGATACAGGGGGCAGTATTTT. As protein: CASTLGRYRGQYF.

The CDR3 loop is CASRKEMTGGTEAFF. The CDR3 nucleotides read TGTGCCAGCAGGAAGGAAATGACAGGGGGCACTGAAGCTTTCTTT. J is TRBJ1-1 and V is TRBV25-1; 9 bases fit TRBD1. Losses at the gene ends were 6 bases for V and 4 bases for J; bases not matched to a gene: 9. CDR3 length equals 15 residues. Germline V CDR1 and CDR2: MGHDK, SYGVNS.

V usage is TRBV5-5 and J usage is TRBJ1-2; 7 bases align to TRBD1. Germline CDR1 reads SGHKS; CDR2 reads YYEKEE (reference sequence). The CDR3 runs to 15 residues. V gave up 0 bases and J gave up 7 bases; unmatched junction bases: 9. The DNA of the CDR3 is TGTGCCAGCAGCTTGGACGGCAGGGACAGTGGTGGCTACACCTTC. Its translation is CASSLDGRDSGGYTF.

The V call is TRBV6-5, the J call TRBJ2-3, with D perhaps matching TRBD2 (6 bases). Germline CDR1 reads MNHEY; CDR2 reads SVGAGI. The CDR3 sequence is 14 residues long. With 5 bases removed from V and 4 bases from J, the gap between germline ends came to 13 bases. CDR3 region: CASSPGLHSDTQYF. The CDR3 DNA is TGTGCCAGCAGTCCGGGACTTCACTCAGATACGCAGTATTTT.

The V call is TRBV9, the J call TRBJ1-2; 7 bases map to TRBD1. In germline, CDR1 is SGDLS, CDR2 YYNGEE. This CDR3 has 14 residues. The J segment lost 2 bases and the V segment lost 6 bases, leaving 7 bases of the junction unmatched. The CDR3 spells CASTGPRGNYGYTF. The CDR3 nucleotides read TGTGCCAGCACCGGTCCCAGGGGGAACTATGGCTACACCTTC.

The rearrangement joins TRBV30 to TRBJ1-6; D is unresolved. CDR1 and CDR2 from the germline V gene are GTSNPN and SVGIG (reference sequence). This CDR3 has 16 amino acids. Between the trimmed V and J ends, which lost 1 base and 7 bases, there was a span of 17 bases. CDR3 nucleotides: TGTGCCTGGAGTGCAGTACGTGGAGTTGGGAATTCACCCCTCCACTTT. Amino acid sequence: CAWSAVRGVGNSPLHF.

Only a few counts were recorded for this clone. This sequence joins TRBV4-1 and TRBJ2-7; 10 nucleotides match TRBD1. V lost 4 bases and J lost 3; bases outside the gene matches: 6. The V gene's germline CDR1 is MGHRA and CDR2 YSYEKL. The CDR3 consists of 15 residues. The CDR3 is CASSPSGTGVYEQYF. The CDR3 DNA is TGCGCCAGCAGCCCGTCCGGGACAGGGGTCTACGAGCAGTACTTC.

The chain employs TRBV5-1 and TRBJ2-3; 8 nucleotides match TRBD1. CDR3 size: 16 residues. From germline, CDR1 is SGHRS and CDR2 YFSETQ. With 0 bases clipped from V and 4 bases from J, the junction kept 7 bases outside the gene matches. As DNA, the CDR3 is TGCGCCAGCAGCTTGGCCCTAGGACAGGGAGCAGATACGCAGTATTTT. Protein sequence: CASSLALGQGADTQYF.

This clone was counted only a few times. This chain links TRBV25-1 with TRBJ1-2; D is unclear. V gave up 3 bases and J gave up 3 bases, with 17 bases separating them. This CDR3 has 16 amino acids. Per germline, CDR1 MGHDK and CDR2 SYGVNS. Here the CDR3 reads CASSDSTEAHHYGYTF. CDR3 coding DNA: TGTGCCAGCAGTGATAGTACAGAAGCTCATCACTATGGCTACACCTTC.